The rows below give T cell receptor beta chains drawn from one sample of a study of cytomegalovirus exposure and HLA in healthy donors. Here immunoSEQ multiplex PCR was the method, and the copy in TCRdb shows in-frame clones only, minus some. The table records more than 150,000 clones, 81% of them present only once. The sequenced material came from PBMCs. These receptors were collected from a man over 45 in good health and CMV-seronegative. Each CDR3 is given with its conserved first and last residue. The D gene is left open where the match is weak. Clone size is not always given. Where it is, it says once, few, many or a class for expanded clones.

len	v_gene	abundance	d_gene	j_gene	CDR3aa	CDR3nt
17	TRBV7-6	few	TRBD1	TRBJ2-7	CASSLHWTGGIQYEQYF	TGTGCCAGCAGCCTCCACTGGACAGGGGGAATCCAGTACGAGCAGTACTTC
14	TRBV7-3	NA	NA	TRBJ2-7	CASSLGGASYEQYF	TGTGCCAGCAGCTTAGGGGGGGCCTCCTACGAGCAGTACTTC
11	TRBV20-1	NA	NA	TRBJ2-1	CSAPQGDEQFF	TGCAGTGCCCCCCAGGGTGATGAGCAGTTCTTC
14	TRBV2	NA	NA	TRBJ2-5	CASSERSHRETQYF	TGTGCCAGCAGTGAAAGGAGCCATCGAGAGACCCAGTACTTC
14	TRBV6-6	NA	NA	TRBJ1-1	CASSYDRVNTEAFF	TGTGCCAGCAGTTACGATCGGGTCAACACTGAAGCTTTCTTT
16	TRBV6-5	NA	TRBD1	TRBJ2-3	CASSYSMTGKRDTQYF	TGTGCCAGCAGTTACTCGATGACAGGGAAAAGGGATACGCAGTATTTT
15	TRBV6-5	few	TRBD1	TRBJ1-2	CASSYLTGGAYGYTF	TGTGCCAGCAGTTACTTAACAGGGGGCGCCTATGGCTACACCTTC
11	TRBV11-2	NA	NA	TRBJ1-1	CASGPAGAAFF	TGTGCCAGCGGCCCCGCGGGGGCGGCTTTCTTT
14	TRBV6-1	NA	NA	TRBJ1-5	CASSEAGANQPQHF	TGTGCCAGCAGTGAAGCAGGGGCCAATCAGCCCCAGCATTTT
16	TRBV9	NA	NA	TRBJ2-1	CASSVVPGPSPNEQFF	TGTGCCAGCAGCGTAGTCCCAGGGCCGTCCCCCAATGAGCAGTTCTTC
13	TRBV7-2	NA	NA	TRBJ1-5	CASSLGGGQPQHF	TGTGCCAGCAGCTTAGGGGGCGGCCAGCCCCAGCATTTT
19	TRBV11-2	NA	NA	TRBJ1-6	CASTYQVFTGPGGNSPLHF	TGTGCCAGCACCTACCAAGTATTCACAGGACCGGGGGGGAATTCACCCCTCCACTTT